This is a list of T cell receptor beta chains from one sample in a study of vaccination and CD4 T cells after COVID-19. Antigens for these TCRs are unknown. TCRdb reprocessed the PCR reads with MiXCR, giving one entry per CDR3 protein. Found here are over 20,000 distinct CDR3 sequences, 38% of them singletons; the top ten hold approximately 18%. Material: CD4+ T cells from blood, cultured in vitro, obtained before SARS-CoV-2 vaccination. The origin of the receptors is a human donor who received a COVID-19 vaccine. CDR3s include the opening cysteine and the closing phenylalanine or tryptophan. A D gene is named only where the DNA matches it firmly. Size values are once, few and many counts, or a class for expanded clones, and some rows have none.

NA | TRBJ1-2 | few | TRBV12-3/TRBV12-4 | TGTGCCAGCAGTCAGACGGGTGATGATGGCTACACCTTC | CASSQTGDDGYTF
TRBD1 | TRBJ2-7 | NA | TRBV15 | TGTGCCACCAGCAGAGGGACAGGAAGTCATGGCGAGCAGTACTTC | CATSRGTGSHGEQYF
NA | TRBJ1-3 | few | TRBV6-1 | TGTGCCAGCAGTGAAGCAAGGCTAGGAAACACCATATATTTT | CASSEARLGNTIYF
TRBD2 | TRBJ2-5 | NA | TRBV29-1 | TGCAGCGTCGCCATTCGGGCGGGGGGCATTTCAGAGACCCAGTACTTC | CSVAIRAGGISETQYF
TRBD2 | TRBJ2-3 | NA | TRBV5-1 | TGCGCCAGCAGCTTAGGGCTAGCGGGGGGGAGACCCAAAAGCACAGATACGCAGTATTTT | CASSLGLAGGRPKSTDTQYF
TRBD2 | TRBJ2-2 | NA | TRBV12-5 | TGTGCTAGTGGTTTGGTATATAGGCCGGTAGCGGGGGGTCACACCGGGGAGCTGTTTTTT | CASGLVYRPVAGGHTGELFF
NA | TRBJ2-7 | NA | TRBV7-9 | TGTGCCAGCAGCGCAGCCTCCTACGAGCAGTACTTC | CASSAASYEQYF
TRBD2 | TRBJ2-5 | NA | TRBV5-4 | TGTGCCAGCAGCCTACCTCTAGCGGGGGGGCAATTGGAGACCCAGTACTTC | CASSLPLAGGQLETQYF
NA | TRBJ1-5 | NA | TRBV27 | TGTGCCAGCAGTTTATCCCCCTACAGTAGCAATCAGCCCCAGCATTTT | CASSLSPYSSNQPQHF
TRBD1 | TRBJ1-2 | few | TRBV27 | TGTGCCAGCGGTCCCAGGGGGGGCGGCTACACCTTC | CASGPRGGGYTF
NA | TRBJ1-2 | few | TRBV27 | TGTGCCAGCAGTTTTATTTCCCGTGATGGCTACACCTTC | CASSFISRDGYTF
TRBD1 | TRBJ1-1 | NA | TRBV5-4 | TGTGCCAGCAGCTTCTCGGACAGGCCGAACACTGAAGCTTTCTTT | CASSFSDRPNTEAFF
TRBD1 | TRBJ1-5 | few | TRBV20-1 | TGCAGTGCTCAGGGGGACTACTGGGATCAGCCCCAGCATTTT | CSAQGDYWDQPQHF
TRBD1 | TRBJ2-5 | NA | TRBV19 | TGTGCCAGTAGTAGCGACCGGACAGGGGGAGAGACCCAGTACTTC | CASSSDRTGGETQYF
NA | TRBJ1-3 | NA | TRBV11-2 | TGTGCCAGCAGCTTACGGTTCTCTGGAAACACCCTATATTTT | CASSLRFSGNTLYF
TRBD2 | TRBJ2-5 | few | TRBV7-9 | TGTGCCAGCAGCCGTGCCGGCCGGGGGGGGCGGGAGACCCAGTACTTC | CASSRAGRGGRETQYF
NA | TRBJ1-6 | few | TRBV6-5 | TGTGCCAGCAGTTACTCAGAATCACCCCTCCACTTT | CASSYSESPLHF
TRBD1 | TRBJ2-7 | NA | TRBV5-1 | TGCGCCAGCAGCGTTGACAGGGGTGTTTACGAGCAGTACTTC | CASSVDRGVYEQYF
NA | TRBJ2-7 | NA | TRBV29-1 | TGCAGCGTTGAAGAGAGGGCAGGCGAGCAGTACTTC | CSVEERAGEQYF
NA | TRBJ1-6 | NA | TRBV6-2/TRBV6-3 | TGTGCCAGCAGCCGACCAGGGGCGACACCCCTCCACTTT | CASSRPGATPLHF
NA | TRBJ2-3 | NA | TRBV25-1 | TGTGCCAGCAGTGGTCGTCGAGGTGTCACAGATACGCAGTATTTT | CASSGRRGVTDTQYF
NA | TRBJ2-1 | few | TRBV24-1 | TGTGCCACGCAGAGTGGGGGGGCTTACAATGAGCAGTTCTTC | CATQSGGAYNEQFF
NA | TRBJ1-3 | few | TRBV30 | TGTGCCTCAACCCGGGGGGCTGGAAACACCATATATTTT | CASTRGAGNTIYF
TRBD2 | TRBJ2-1 | NA | TRBV2 | TGTGCCAGCAGTGGGGAGCGGGGGGATACCAATGAGCAGTTCTTC | CASSGERGDTNEQFF
TRBD1 | TRBJ2-7 | few | TRBV4-1 | TGCGCCAGCAGCCAAGGCCCGCGACAGGGATTCCACGAGCAGTACTTC | CASSQGPRQGFHEQYF
NA | TRBJ1-5 | few | TRBV6-5 | TGTGCCAGCAGTTCGACAGCTTTGGCAGGTCAGCCCCAGCATTTT | CASSSTALAGQPQHF
NA | TRBJ2-7 | NA | TRBV3-1 | TGTGCCAGCAGCCAAGCCGGATACGAGCAGTACTTC | CASSQAGYEQYF
NA | TRBJ1-5 | NA | TRBV30 | TGTGCCTGGAGTGTAGGGGCCAATCAGCCCCAGCATTTT | CAWSVGANQPQHF
TRBD2 | TRBJ2-1 | few | TRBV24-1 | TGTGCCACCAGTGATTTCCGGACGGGACTAGCGTTCAATGAGCAGTTCTTC | CATSDFRTGLAFNEQFF